Presented here are 20 T cell receptor beta chains from one specimen sequenced in a study of blood T cell repertoires in COVID-19. The repertoire was sequenced with immunoSEQ multiplex PCR; TCRdb's copy has only in-frame clones and lacks some. This repertoire shows 70,000 to 95,000 clones, almost 90% found once; its top ten account for roughly 8.7%. Sequencing used peripheral blood. All receptors derive from a woman in her 70s with acute or convalescent COVID-19.

The V call is TRBV18, the J call TRBJ1-2, with a tentative D call TRBD1 (6 bases). The germline CDR1 and CDR2 sequences are KGHSH and LQKENI. V was clipped by 4 bases and J by 3 bases, with 9 bases between them. The CDR3 length is 13 residues. This CDR3 reads CASSRDTDYGYTF. In nucleotides, the CDR3 is TGTGCCAGCTCACGGGACACTGACTATGGCTACACCTTC.

The chain uses TRBV7-8 and TRBJ2-7; possible D gene TRBD2, 5 bases. The CDR3 has 14 residues. Trimming shortened V by 0 bases and J by 3 bases, and 9 bases separated the two germline ends. The germline V gene encodes CDR1 SGHVS and CDR2 FQNEAQ. CDR3 amino acids: CASSLAGEHYEQYF. The DNA for the CDR3 is TGTGCCAGCAGCTTAGCGGGAGAACACTACGAGCAGTACTTC.

This clone is a singleton in its sample. This chain connects TRBV29-1 to TRBJ2-1, with 8 bases matching TRBD1. CDR3 length: 12 residues. Germline trimming cut 3 bases from V and 9 bases from J; bases unmatched to any gene: 4. Germline V gives CDR1 SQVTM, CDR2 ANQGSEA. The CDR3 reads CSVDGDRSEQFF. The CDR3 DNA sequence: TGCAGCGTTGATGGGGACAGGAGTGAGCAGTTCTTC.

J is TRBJ2-3 and V is TRBV25-1; D is unresolved. Looked up from germline, CDR1 is MGHDK and CDR2 is SYGVNS. V was cut by 6 bases and J by 0 bases, with 16 bases left in between. The CDR3 covers 16 residues. The CDR3 protein is CASSVMADFSTDTQYF. DNA of the CDR3: TGTGCCAGCAGCGTCATGGCAGATTTTAGCACAGATACGCAGTATTTT.

This clone was seen at least ten times. The chain carries TRBV7-8 and TRBJ2-3; TRBD2 matches at 7 bases. J was trimmed by 2 bases and V by 5 bases; bases with no gene match: 7. The CDR3 runs to 15 residues. Germline V gene data show CDR1 as SGHVS and CDR2 as FQNEAQ. This CDR3 reads CASSPTGGYTDTQYF. The CDR3 DNA reads as TGTGCCAGCAGCCCGACGGGGGGTTACACAGATACGCAGTATTTT.

The chain joins TRBV4-1 to TRBJ1-6; TRBD1 matches at 9 bases. CDR1 is MGHRA and CDR2 is YSYEKL in the germline V gene. J was trimmed by 3 bases and V by 3 bases; bases with no gene match: 0. CDR3 length: 15 residues. CDR3 nucleotide sequence: TGCGCCAGCAGCCAGGGACAGGGCTATAATTCACCCCTCCACTTT. This gives the protein CASSQGQGYNSPLHF.

The chain joins TRBV30 to TRBJ1-4; 11 bases match TRBD1. With V trimmed by 1 base and J by 7 bases, 5 bases remained unmatched. The germline V gene encodes CDR1 GTSNPN and CDR2 SVGIG (reference sequence). There are 15 residues in the CDR3. CDR3 sequence: CAWSGGQGAGEKLFF. CDR3 bases: TGTGCCTGGAGTGGAGGACAGGGGGCTGGTGAAAAACTGTTTTTT.

This chain joins TRBV11-2 and TRBJ2-1; 12 bases match TRBD2. Germline assignment: CDR1 SGHAT and CDR2 FQNNGV. The length of the CDR3 is 16 residues. Trimming removed 3 bases from V and 7 bases from J; junction bases left unmatched: 7. This CDR3 reads CASSLLAGGPVNEQFF. In DNA, the CDR3 is TGTGCCAGCAGCTTGCTAGCGGGAGGGCCGGTAAATGAGCAGTTCTTC.

The chain links TRBV3-1 (or the pseudogene TRBV3-2) to TRBJ2-7, with 8 bases lining up with TRBD2. CDR1 and CDR2 (germline): LGHDT, YNNKEL (reference sequence). The CDR3 length is 16 residues. V shed 3 bases and J 2 bases; nucleotides not matched to a gene: 9. DNA of the CDR3: TGTGCCAGCAGCCAGCGTTCTCCGGGGGGGGCCTACGAGCAGTACTTC. Translated: CASSQRSPGGAYEQYF.

This chain joins TRBV3-1 (or the pseudogene TRBV3-2) and TRBJ1-3; D call uncertain. The CDR3 consists of 15 residues. From germline, CDR1 is LGHDT and CDR2 YNNKEL (reference sequence). The germline V and J ends were trimmed by 4 bases and 2 bases, with 12 bases remaining between them. The CDR3: CASSRATATGNTIYF. CDR3 nucleotide sequence: TGTGCCAGCAGCCGGGCGACGGCAACTGGAAACACCATATATTTT.

Only a few counts were recorded for this clone. The chain couples TRBV3-1 (or the pseudogene TRBV3-2) to TRBJ1-6; TRBD1 matches at 7 bases. The CDR3 contains 13 residues. The ends lost 4 bases at V and 9 bases at J; junction bases unmatched: 3. Germline V lookup: CDR1 LGHDT, CDR2 YNNKEL (reference sequence). The CDR3 loop reads CASSRQGSSPLHF. CDR3 sequence (DNA): TGTGCCAGCAGCCGACAGGGAAGTTCACCCCTCCACTTT.

V gene TRBV7-8 combines with J gene TRBJ2-7, with TRBD1 identical over 10 bases. Germline-derived CDR1 and CDR2 are SGHVS and FQNEAQ. The CDR3 consists of 15 residues. V lost 5 bases and J lost 2; bases outside the gene matches: 6. This chain's CDR3 is CASSPRQGAPYEQYF. In DNA form, the CDR3 reads TGTGCCAGCAGCCCCCGACAGGGGGCCCCCTACGAGCAGTACTTC.

The chain employs TRBV27 and TRBJ2-5; possible D gene TRBD1, 5 bases. The V end lost 0 bases, the J end lost 5 bases, and 16 bases lay between the germline ends. Germline loops: CDR1 MNHEY, CDR2 SMNVEV (reference sequence). CDR3 length equals 16 residues. Here the CDR3 reads CASSLSTVLGRETQYF. The CDR3 nucleotides read TGTGCCAGCAGTTTATCCACAGTGTTGGGGCGGGAGACCCAGTACTTC.

V gene TRBV11-2 combines with J gene TRBJ2-7; TRBD1 matches 7 bases. CDR1 is SGHAT, CDR2 FQNNGV, per germline. J was trimmed by 2 bases and V by 2 bases; bases with no gene match: 15. The CDR3 runs to 18 residues. The CDR3 spells CASSLRPFTGALAYEQYF. The CDR3 DNA follows: TGTGCCAGCAGCTTACGTCCGTTTACAGGGGCCCTAGCCTACGAGCAGTACTTC.

The chain joins TRBV6-6 to TRBJ1-6; D may be TRBD1 (6 bases). V lost 2 bases and J 6 bases, leaving 8 bases between the germline ends. The CDR3 covers 14 residues. Germline lookup yields CDR1 MNHNY and CDR2 SVGAGI (reference sequence). The CDR3 coding sequence is TGTGCCAGCAGTTACGTGGACAGTAATTCACCCCTCCACTTT. It translates to CASSYVDSNSPLHF.

The chain couples TRBV6-5 to TRBJ1-2, with D unclear. This CDR3 is built from 15 residues. The germline CDR1 and CDR2 sequences are MNHEY and SVGAGI. V was shortened by 0 bases and J by 0 bases, with 8 bases between the two germline ends. As DNA, the CDR3 is TGTGCCAGCAGTTACTCGTTCAGCGCTAACTATGGCTACACCTTC. It translates to CASSYSFSANYGYTF.

The chain couples TRBV19 to TRBJ2-7; maybe TRBD2 (6 bases). The CDR3 sequence is 14 residues long. Germline lookup yields CDR1 LNHDA and CDR2 SQIVND (reference sequence). V gave up 9 bases and J gave up 4 bases, with 19 bases separating them. The CDR3 DNA sequence: TGTGCCAGCTCTTTGGGGCAGGGAGGATACGAGCAGTACTTC. Translation: CASSLGQGGYEQYF.

This rearrangement joins TRBV24-1 to TRBJ2-4; D possibly corresponds to TRBD1 (5 bases). Germline V lookup: CDR1 KGHDR, CDR2 SFDVKD. The CDR3 runs to 14 residues. The ends were cut back, 5 bases at V and 6 bases at J, with 13 bases in the middle. This chain's CDR3 is CATSGSDSINIQYF. The CDR3 DNA sequence: TGTGCCACCAGTGGGTCCGACAGTATAAACATTCAGTACTTC.

The chain uses TRBV3-1 (or the pseudogene TRBV3-2) and TRBJ2-7, with 9 bases identical to TRBD2. Germline V gene data show CDR1 as LGHDT and CDR2 as YNNKEL (reference sequence). Trimming cost V 1 base and J 3 bases; bases outside gene matches: 4. The CDR3 is 15 residues long. This chain's CDR3 is CASSQARTSVYEQYF. CDR3 DNA: TGTGCCAGCAGCCAAGCGAGGACTAGCGTCTACGAGCAGTACTTC.

In the case of this clone: Other DNA sequences in this specimen translate into the identical CDR3. This rearrangement joins TRBV7-9 to TRBJ1-1; D is undetermined. Germline CDR1 is SEHNR and CDR2 is FQNEAQ (reference sequence). V lost 0 bases and J lost 1, with 6 bases in between. The CDR3 totals 14 residues. DNA of the CDR3: TGTGCCAGCAGCTTAGCATACAGGAACACTGAAGCTTTCTTT. Encoded protein: CASSLAYRNTEAFF.